The present T cell receptor (beta chain) was sequenced within a study of response to subunit inactivated influenza vaccine. Deletions cut 9 bases from V and 4 bases from J, with 16 bases between. Germline CDR1 reads SGHTA; CDR2 reads FQGNSA. The CDR3 loop spans 15 amino acids. TCRdb redid the calling of the RT-PCR reads with MiXCR, one entry per CDR3 protein. The sample includes more than 550,000 distinct CDR3 sequences, approximately 10% of them seen just once. Study-wide results and caveats: Each seasonal flu vaccination may recruit only limited new T cells, authors suggested.

Points on this clonotype: What it recognizes is unknown.

The source material was PBMCs from blood, sampled on the day of vaccination. J is TRBJ2-6 and V is TRBV7-2; D may be TRBD2 (7 bases). The receptor's source is a man between 50 and 59 years old who received an inactivated influenza vaccine. In nucleotides, the CDR3 is TGTGCCAGTCAACGGGGGGCACGGGGGGCCAACGTCCTGACTTTC. Protein: CASQRGARGANVLTF. Combining the CDR3 with reference TRBV7-2 and TRBJ2-6 gives the whole variable domain GAGVSQSPSNKVTEKGKDVELRCDPISGHTALYWYRQSLGQGLEFLIYFQGNSAPDKSGLPSDRFSAERTGGSVSTLTIQRTQQEDSAVYLCASQRGARGANVLTFGAGSRLTVL.